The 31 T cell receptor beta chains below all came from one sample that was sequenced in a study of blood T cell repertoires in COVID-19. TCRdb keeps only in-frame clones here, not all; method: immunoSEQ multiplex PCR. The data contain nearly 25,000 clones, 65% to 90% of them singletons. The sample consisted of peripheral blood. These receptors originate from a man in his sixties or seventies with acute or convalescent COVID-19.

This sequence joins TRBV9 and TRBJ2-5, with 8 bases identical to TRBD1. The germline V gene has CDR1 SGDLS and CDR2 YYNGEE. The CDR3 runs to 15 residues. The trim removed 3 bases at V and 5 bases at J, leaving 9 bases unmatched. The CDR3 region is CASSGVAGGDETQYF. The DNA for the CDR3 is TGTGCCAGCAGCGGCGTGGCAGGGGGCGATGAGACCCAGTACTTC.

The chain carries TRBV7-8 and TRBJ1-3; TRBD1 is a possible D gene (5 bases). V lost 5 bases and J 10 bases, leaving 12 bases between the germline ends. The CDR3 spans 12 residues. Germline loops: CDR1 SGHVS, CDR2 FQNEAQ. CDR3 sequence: CASSAYQGTIYF. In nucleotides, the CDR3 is TGTGCCAGCAGCGCCTACCAGGGAACCATATATTTT.

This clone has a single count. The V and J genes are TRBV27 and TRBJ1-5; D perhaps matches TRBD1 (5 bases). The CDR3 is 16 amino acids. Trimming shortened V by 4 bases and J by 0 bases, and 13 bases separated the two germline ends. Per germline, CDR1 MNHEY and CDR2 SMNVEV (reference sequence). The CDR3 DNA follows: TGTGCCAGCAGTTCGACCTGGGGCTATAGCAATCAGCCCCAGCATTTT. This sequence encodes CASSSTWGYSNQPQHF.

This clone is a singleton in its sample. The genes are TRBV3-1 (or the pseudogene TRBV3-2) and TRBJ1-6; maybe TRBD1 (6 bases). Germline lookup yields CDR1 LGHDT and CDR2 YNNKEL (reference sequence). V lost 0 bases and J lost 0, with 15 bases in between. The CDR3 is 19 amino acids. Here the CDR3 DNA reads TGTGCCAGCAGCCAAGATCGCCGGGACACGAGCTCCTATAATTCACCCCTCCACTTT. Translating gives CASSQDRRDTSSYNSPLHF.

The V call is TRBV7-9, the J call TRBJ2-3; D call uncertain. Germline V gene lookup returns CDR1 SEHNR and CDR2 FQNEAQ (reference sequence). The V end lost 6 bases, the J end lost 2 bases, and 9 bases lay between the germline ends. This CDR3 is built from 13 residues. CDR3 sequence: CASSWWPTDTQYF. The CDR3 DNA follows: TGTGCCAGCAGTTGGTGGCCCACAGATACGCAGTATTTT.

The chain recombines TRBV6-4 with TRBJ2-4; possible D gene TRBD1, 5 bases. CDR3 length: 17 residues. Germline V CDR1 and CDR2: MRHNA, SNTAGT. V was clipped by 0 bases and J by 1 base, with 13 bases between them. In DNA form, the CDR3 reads TGTGCCAGCAGTGACTCCGAGGCAGGGCGGGCCAAAAACATTCAGTACTTC. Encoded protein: CASSDSEAGRAKNIQYF.

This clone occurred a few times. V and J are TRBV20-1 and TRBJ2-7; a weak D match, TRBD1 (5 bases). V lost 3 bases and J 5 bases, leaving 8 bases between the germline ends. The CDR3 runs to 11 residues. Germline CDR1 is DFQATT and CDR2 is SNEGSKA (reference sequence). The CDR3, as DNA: TGCAGTGCTAGTGGGGCCGACGAGCAGTACTTC. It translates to CSASGADEQYF.

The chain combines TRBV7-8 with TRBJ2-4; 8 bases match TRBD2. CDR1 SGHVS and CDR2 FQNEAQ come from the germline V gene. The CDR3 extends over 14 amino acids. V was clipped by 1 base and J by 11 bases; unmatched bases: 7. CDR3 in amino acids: CASSLEREHIFQYF. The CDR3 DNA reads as TGTGCCAGCAGCTTAGAGCGGGAGCACATTTTTCAGTACTTC.

CDR3 coding DNA: TGTGCCAGCAGCCGAACGGGTATCGCGGGCTATGGCTACACCTTC. Translation: CASSRTGIAGYGYTF. The gene calls are TRBV6-5 and TRBJ1-2; D call uncertain. Germline V gene data show CDR1 as MNHEY and CDR2 as SVGAGI. The CDR3 contains 15 residues. V was cut by 6 bases and J by 4 bases, with 18 bases left in between.

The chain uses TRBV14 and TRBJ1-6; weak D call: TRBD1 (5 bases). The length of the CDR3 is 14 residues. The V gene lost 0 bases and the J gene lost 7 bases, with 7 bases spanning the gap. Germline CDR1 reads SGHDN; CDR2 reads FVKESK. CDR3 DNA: TGTGCCAGCAGCCAAGAGACAGTAAATTCACCCCTCCACTTT. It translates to CASSQETVNSPLHF.

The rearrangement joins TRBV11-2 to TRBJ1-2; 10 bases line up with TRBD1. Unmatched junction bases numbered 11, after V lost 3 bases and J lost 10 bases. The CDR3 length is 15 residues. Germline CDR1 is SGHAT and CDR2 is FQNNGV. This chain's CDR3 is CASSLPPGQGFAYTF. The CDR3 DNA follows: TGTGCCAGCAGCTTGCCACCGGGACAGGGGTTTGCCTACACCTTC.

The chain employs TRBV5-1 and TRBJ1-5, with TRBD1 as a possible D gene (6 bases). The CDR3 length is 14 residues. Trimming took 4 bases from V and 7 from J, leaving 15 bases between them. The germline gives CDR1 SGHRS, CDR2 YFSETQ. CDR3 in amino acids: CASSPGAGEQPQHF. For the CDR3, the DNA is TGCGCCAGCAGCCCAGGGGCAGGGGAACAGCCCCAGCATTTT. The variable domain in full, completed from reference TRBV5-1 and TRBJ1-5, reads KAGVTQTPRYLIKTRGQQVTLSCSPISGHRSVSWYQQTPGQGLQFLFEYFSETQRNKGNFPGRFSGRQFSNSRSEMNVSTLELGDSALYLCASSPGAGEQPQHFGDGTRLSIL.

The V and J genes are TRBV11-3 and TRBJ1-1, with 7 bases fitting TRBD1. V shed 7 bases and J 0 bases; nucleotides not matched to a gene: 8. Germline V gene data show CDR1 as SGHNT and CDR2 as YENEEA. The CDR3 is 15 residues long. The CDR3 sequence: CASKPGTALNTEAFF. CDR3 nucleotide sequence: TGTGCCAGCAAGCCCGGGACAGCCTTGAACACTGAAGCTTTCTTT.

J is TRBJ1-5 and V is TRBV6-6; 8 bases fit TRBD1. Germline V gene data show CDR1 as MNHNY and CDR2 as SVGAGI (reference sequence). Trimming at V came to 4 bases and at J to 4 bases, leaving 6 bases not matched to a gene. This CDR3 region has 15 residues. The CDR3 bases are TGTGCCAGCAGTTCCCAGGGGGCTAGTAATCAGCCCCAGCATTTT. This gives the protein CASSSQGASNQPQHF.

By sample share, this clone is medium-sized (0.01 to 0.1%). The CDR3, as DNA: TGCGCCAGCACCTTGACTAGCGCCGACACCGGGGAGCTGTTTTTT. It specifies CASTLTSADTGELFF. The genes are TRBV10-2 and TRBJ2-2; 8 nucleotides align to TRBD2. V shed 7 bases and J 3 bases; nucleotides not matched to a gene: 7. CDR1 WSHSY and CDR2 SAAADI come from the germline V gene. This CDR3 spans 15 amino acids.

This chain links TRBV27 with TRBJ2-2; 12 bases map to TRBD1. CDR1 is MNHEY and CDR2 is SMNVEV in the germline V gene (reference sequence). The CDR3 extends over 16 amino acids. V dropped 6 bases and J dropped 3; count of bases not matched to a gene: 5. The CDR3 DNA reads TGTGCCAGCAGAGGGGACAGGGGGCAGCACACCGGGGAGCTGTTTTTT. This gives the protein CASRGDRGQHTGELFF.

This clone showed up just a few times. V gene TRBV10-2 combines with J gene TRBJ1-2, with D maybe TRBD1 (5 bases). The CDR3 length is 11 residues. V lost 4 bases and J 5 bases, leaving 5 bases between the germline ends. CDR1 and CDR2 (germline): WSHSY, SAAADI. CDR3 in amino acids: CASSAGYGYTF. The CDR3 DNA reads TGCGCCAGCAGTGCAGGGTATGGCTACACCTTC.

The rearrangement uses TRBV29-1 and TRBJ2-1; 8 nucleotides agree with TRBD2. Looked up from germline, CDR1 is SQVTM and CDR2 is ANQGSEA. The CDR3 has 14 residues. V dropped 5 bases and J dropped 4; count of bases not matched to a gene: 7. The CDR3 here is CSVRDGGGYNEQFF. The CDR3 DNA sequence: TGCAGCGTTCGTGATGGCGGGGGGTACAATGAGCAGTTCTTC.

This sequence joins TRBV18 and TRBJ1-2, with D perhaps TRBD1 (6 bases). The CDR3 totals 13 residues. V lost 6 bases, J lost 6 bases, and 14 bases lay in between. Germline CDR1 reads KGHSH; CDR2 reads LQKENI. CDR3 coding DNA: TGTGCCAGCTCGGCAAAACAGGGAAATGGCTACACCTTC. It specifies CASSAKQGNGYTF.

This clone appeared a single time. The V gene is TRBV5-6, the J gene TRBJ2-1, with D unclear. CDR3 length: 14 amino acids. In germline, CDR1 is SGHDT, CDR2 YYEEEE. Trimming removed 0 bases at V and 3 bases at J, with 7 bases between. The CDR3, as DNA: TGTGCCAGCAGCTTGGGAAGCCTCTACAATGAGCAGTTCTTC. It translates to CASSLGSLYNEQFF.

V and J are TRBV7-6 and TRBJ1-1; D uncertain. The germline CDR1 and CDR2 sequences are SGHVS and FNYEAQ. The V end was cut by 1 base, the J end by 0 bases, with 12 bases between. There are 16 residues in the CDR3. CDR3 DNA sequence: TGTGCCAGCAGCTTAGGAAGCCAGGCCATGAACACTGAAGCTTTCTTT. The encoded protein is CASSLGSQAMNTEAFF. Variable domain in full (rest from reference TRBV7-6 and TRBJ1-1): GAGVSQSPRYKVTKRGQDVALRCDPISGHVSLYWYRQALGQGPEFLTYFNYEAQQDKSGLPNDRFSAERPEGSISTLTIQRTEQRDSAMYRCASSLGSQAMNTEAFFGQGTRLTVV.

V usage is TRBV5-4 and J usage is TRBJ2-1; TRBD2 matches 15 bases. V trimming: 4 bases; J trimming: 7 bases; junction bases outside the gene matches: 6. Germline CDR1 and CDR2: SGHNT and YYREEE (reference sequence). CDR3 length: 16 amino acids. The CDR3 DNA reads TGTGCCAGCAGCGGACTAGCGGGAGGGTTATTGAATGAGCAGTTCTTC. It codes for CASSGLAGGLLNEQFF.

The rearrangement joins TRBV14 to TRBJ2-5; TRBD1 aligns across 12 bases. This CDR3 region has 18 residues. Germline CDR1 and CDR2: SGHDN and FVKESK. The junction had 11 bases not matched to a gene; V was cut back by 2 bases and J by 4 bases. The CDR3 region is CASSQFARDRGLGETQYF. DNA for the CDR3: TGTGCCAGCAGCCAATTTGCCCGGGACAGGGGGCTGGGAGAGACCCAGTACTTC.

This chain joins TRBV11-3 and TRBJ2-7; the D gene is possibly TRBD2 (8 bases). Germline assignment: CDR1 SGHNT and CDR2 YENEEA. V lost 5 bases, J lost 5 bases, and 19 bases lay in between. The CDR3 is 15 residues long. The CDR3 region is CASSRGGDSNHEQYF. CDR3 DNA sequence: TGTGCCAGCAGCCGGGGGGGGGACAGTAACCACGAGCAGTACTTC.

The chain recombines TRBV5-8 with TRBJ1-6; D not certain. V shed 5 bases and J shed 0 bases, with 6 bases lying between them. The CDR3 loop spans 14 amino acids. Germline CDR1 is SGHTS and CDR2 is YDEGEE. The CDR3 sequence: CASSWSSYNSPLHF. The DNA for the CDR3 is TGTGCCAGCAGTTGGAGCTCCTATAATTCACCCCTCCACTTT. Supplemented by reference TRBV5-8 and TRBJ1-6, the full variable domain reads EAGVTQSPTHLIKTRGQQATLRCSPISGHTSVYWYQQALGLGLQFLLWYDEGEERNRGNFPPRFSGRQFPNYSSELNVNALELEDSALYLCASSWSSYNSPLHFGNGTRLTVT.

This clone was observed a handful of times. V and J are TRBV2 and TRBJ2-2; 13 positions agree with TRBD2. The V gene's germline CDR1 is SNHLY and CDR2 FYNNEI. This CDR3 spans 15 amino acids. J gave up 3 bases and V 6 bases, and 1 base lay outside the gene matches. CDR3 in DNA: TGTGCCAGCAGGGGACTAGCGGGGTACACCGGGGAGCTGTTTTTT. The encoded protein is CASRGLAGYTGELFF. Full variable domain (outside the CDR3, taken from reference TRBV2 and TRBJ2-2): EPEVTQTPSHQVTQMGQEVILRCVPISNHLYFYWYRQILGQKVEFLVSFYNNEISEKSEIFDDQFSVERPDGSNFTLKIRSTKLEDSAMYFCASRGLAGYTGELFFGEGSRLTVL.

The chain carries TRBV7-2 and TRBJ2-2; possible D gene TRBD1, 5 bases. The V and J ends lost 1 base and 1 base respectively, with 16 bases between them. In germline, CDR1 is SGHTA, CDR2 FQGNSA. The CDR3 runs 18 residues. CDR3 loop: CASSLEAVRTLNTGELFF. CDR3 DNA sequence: TGTGCCAGCAGCTTAGAGGCCGTCAGGACACTGAACACCGGGGAGCTGTTTTTT.

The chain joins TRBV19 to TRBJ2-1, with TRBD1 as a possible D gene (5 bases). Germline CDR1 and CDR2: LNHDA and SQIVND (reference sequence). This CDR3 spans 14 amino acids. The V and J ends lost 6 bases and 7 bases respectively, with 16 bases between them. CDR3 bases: TGTGCCAGTAGCCAATACAGGAGTAGGAATGAGCAGTTCTTC. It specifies CASSQYRSRNEQFF.

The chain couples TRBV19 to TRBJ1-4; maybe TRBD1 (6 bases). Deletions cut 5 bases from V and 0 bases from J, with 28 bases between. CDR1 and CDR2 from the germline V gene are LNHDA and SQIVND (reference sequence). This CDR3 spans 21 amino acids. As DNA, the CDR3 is TGTGCCAGTAGTGAATTCTTTGTCCGTGGACAGATTTCTGCAACTAATGAAAAACTGTTTTTT. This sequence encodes CASSEFFVRGQISATNEKLFF.

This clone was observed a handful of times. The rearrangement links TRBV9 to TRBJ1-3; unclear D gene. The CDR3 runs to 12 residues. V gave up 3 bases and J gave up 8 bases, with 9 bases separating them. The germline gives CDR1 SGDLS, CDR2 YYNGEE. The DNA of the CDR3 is TGTGCCAGCAGCGCTCAATCGGACACCATATATTTT. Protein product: CASSAQSDTIYF. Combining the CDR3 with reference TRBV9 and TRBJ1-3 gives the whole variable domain DSGVTQTPKHLITATGQRVTLRCSPRSGDLSVYWYQQSLDQGLQFLIQYYNGEERAKGNILERFSAQQFPDLHSELNLSSLELGDSALYFCASSAQSDTIYFGEGSWLTVV.

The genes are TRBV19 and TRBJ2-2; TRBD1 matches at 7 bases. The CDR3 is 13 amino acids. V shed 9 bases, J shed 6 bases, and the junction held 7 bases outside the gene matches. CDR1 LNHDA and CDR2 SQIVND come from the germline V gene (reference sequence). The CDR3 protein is CASIRQGAGELFF. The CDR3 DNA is TGTGCCAGCATCCGACAGGGAGCCGGGGAGCTGTTTTTT.